This is a list of T cell receptor beta chains from one sample in a study of regulatory T cells in long-lasting Graves disease. MiXCR, applied by TCRdb to the multiplex PCR reads, yields one record per CDR3 protein. The sample consists of hundreds of thousands of distinct CDR3 sequences, over 15% of them appearing once. This sample was shared with a second study, whose subject was T cells in Graves' hyperthyroidism and ophthalmopathy.

This specimen consisted of peripheral blood mononuclear cells (PBMCs), obtained at new diagnosis, from a patient treated with antithyroid drugs. The receptors derive from a man aged 40-49 years with Graves disease. CDR3s include the opening cysteine and the closing phenylalanine or tryptophan. Where a row states a size, it is once, few, many or the class of an expanded clone; other rows omit it.

j_gene,abundance,v_gene,CDR3aa
TRBJ1-1,.,TRBV4-1,CASSQGSSGVTEAFF
TRBJ1-2,.,TRBV10-3,CAISVTGDGYTF
TRBJ1-1,many,TRBV6-1,CASRPGEAGGPNTEAFF
TRBJ2-1,many,TRBV20-1,CSARGTGAIGSSYNEQFF
TRBJ2-3,few,TRBV19,CASSIDPPSGSRDTQYF
TRBJ1-3,few,TRBV29-1,CSPPTGNTIYF
TRBJ2-5,.,TRBV5-1,CASSLGPAQETQYF
TRBJ2-5,many,TRBV30,CAWTFGQLKWETQYF
TRBJ1-1,many,TRBV20-1,CSARVRMNTEAFF
TRBJ2-3,many,TRBV5-8,CASSIGLASTDTQYF
TRBJ1-2,.,TRBV3-2,CASSQDLDRHYGYTF
TRBJ2-7,many,TRBV27,CASKGSYYEQYF
TRBJ2-5,.,TRBV7-2,CASSTTSGGTETQYF
TRBJ1-3,many,TRBV18,CASSRQTSGNTIYF
TRBJ2-3,many,TRBV5-1,CASRGRTGGTDTQYF
TRBJ1-1,few,TRBV4-1,CASSQDPSLLNTEAFF
TRBJ2-3,.,TRBV4-2,CASSQEYVGLGSTDTQYF
TRBJ1-5,many,TRBV2,CASSEAVGRGNQPQHF
TRBJ1-1,many,TRBV5-1,CASSYVVGTEAFF
TRBJ1-2,few,TRBV7-2,CASSLGRQAGYTF
TRBJ1-2,many,TRBV6-2/TRBV6-3,CASSAGQGNYGYTF
TRBJ2-2,few,TRBV5-1,CASSRNGGLVNTGELFF
TRBJ2-3,many,TRBV7-8,CASSPRGWTGLPKDTQYF
TRBJ2-5,many,TRBV6-2/TRBV6-3,CASSHRGQGETQYF
TRBJ2-7,.,TRBV29-1,CSVGRSQGDEQYF
TRBJ2-1,many,TRBV7-8,CASSSTGSSYNEQFF
TRBJ1-6,.,TRBV20-1,CSARAWGGASYNSPLHF
TRBJ1-1,many,TRBV7-3,CASSYRSGGKAFF
TRBJ2-7,many,TRBV5-1,CASSLDPTGEQYF
TRBJ1-6,many,TRBV6-2/TRBV6-3,CASITGTGPYNSPLHF
TRBJ2-5,.,TRBV6-9,CASSFGTGEETQYF
TRBJ2-1,.,TRBV5-1,CASSLGGLAIGEQFF
TRBJ2-7,many,TRBV29-1,CSVASGAYEQYF
TRBJ1-4,.,TRBV6-1,CASSERLGGGYEKLFF
TRBJ1-1,few,TRBV20-1,CSARVVRGAGTNTEAFF
TRBJ2-7,.,TRBV28,CASSLFGTDEQYF
TRBJ1-5,many,TRBV18,CASSPPNNQPQHF
TRBJ2-1,many,TRBV28,CASSPSSGARDEQFF
TRBJ1-6,few,TRBV20-1,CSARDGALGDSPLHF
TRBJ2-3,many,TRBV13,CASSTLLAGPQYF
TRBJ2-7,many,TRBV9,CASSVGERGTYEQYF
TRBJ2-3,many,TRBV10-2,CASSGTGDTQYF
TRBJ1-3,few,TRBV5-6,CASSLEVNTIYF
TRBJ1-2,.,TRBV6-5,CASSYSRNTWGYTF
TRBJ2-6,many,TRBV20-1,CSAPDSTNSGANVLTF
TRBJ1-2,few,TRBV19,CASNPGTGVGYTF
TRBJ1-2,.,TRBV28,CASTLSVDYGYTF
TRBJ2-7,few,TRBV5-4,CASSLYFRDSYEQYF
TRBJ2-1,many,TRBV29-1,CSADGSGGALDEQFF
TRBJ1-4,.,TRBV29-1,CSVKPDNEKLFF
TRBJ2-3,many,TRBV27,CASSTTSGGASPEYSSQYF
TRBJ1-1,.,TRBV7-8,CASSSEQVLTEAFF
TRBJ2-1,.,TRBV5-5,CASSAGLAGGLNYNEQFF
TRBJ1-5,many,TRBV6-1,CASSEGPRNQPQHF
TRBJ1-5,many,TRBV30,CAWSPSGPQPQHF
TRBJ2-7,.,TRBV28,CASSSTHRDEQYF
TRBJ2-1,many,TRBV5-1,CASSLGPYNEQFF